A selection of T cell receptor beta chains follows, all from one sample in a study of T cells in Graves' hyperthyroidism and ophthalmopathy. MiXCR, applied by TCRdb to the multiplex PCR reads, yields one record per CDR3 protein. In the table there are 300,000 to 400,000 distinct CDR3 sequences, approximately 13% of which are singletons. Sequenced: blood. The receptors shown here come from a woman aged 30 to 39 with Graves' hyperthyroidism. Both conserved end residues are part of each CDR3. A D gene is named only where the DNA matches it firmly. The size field is filled for only some rows; it gives once, few, many or a size class.

j_gene,d_gene,abundance,v_gene,CDR3aa,CDR3nt
TRBJ2-1,.,many,TRBV27,CASSLSVEEENEQFF,TGTGCCAGCAGTTTATCCGTCGAGGAGGAAAATGAGCAGTTCTTC
TRBJ2-5,TRBD2,many,TRBV11-2,CASSSRGGVETQYF,TGTGCCAGCAGCTCCCGGGGGGGGGTCGAGACCCAGTACTTC
TRBJ2-2,TRBD2,many,TRBV6-1,CASDEVASGNTGELFF,TGTGCCAGTGACGAAGTGGCTAGCGGGAACACCGGGGAGCTGTTTTTT
TRBJ2-6,.,.,TRBV19,CASTFGGPGANVLTF,TGTGCCAGTACCTTCGGGGGCCCTGGGGCCAACGTCCTGACTTTC
TRBJ1-1,.,few,TRBV18,CASSPGPGGLTEAFF,TGTGCCAGCTCACCGGGTCCCGGGGGCCTCACTGAAGCTTTCTTT
TRBJ2-1,.,.,TRBV12-3/TRBV12-4,CASSLSESSYNEQFF,TGTGCCAGCAGTCTTAGCGAGAGCTCCTACAATGAGCAGTTCTTC
TRBJ2-7,.,few,TRBV7-9,CASSLGAGGIYEQYF,TGTGCCAGCAGCTTAGGAGCTGGCGGGATTTACGAGCAGTACTTC
TRBJ1-2,.,.,TRBV29-1,CSVEQESDYGYTF,TGCAGCGTTGAACAGGAATCCGACTATGGCTACACCTTC
TRBJ1-1,.,many,TRBV29-1,CSVGFGNEAFF,TGCAGCGTTGGTTTCGGCAATGAAGCTTTCTTT
TRBJ2-7,.,many,TRBV20-1,CSANSGDYEQYF,TGCAGTGCTAACAGTGGGGACTACGAGCAGTACTTC
TRBJ2-7,.,.,TRBV2,CALGTSYEQYF,TGTGCCCTCGGGACATCCTACGAGCAGTACTTC
TRBJ2-2,.,many,TRBV5-6,CASSLGRGELFF,TGTGCCAGCAGCTTGGGGCGTGGCGAGCTGTTTTTT
TRBJ2-3,TRBD2,.,TRBV20-1,CSATIFSGLAGVFRTDTQYF,TGCAGTGCCACTATTTTTTCCGGGCTAGCGGGAGTCTTTCGCACAGATACGCAGTATTTT
TRBJ1-3,.,many,TRBV18,CASSPGNGNTIYF,TGTGCCAGCTCACCAGGGAATGGAAACACCATATATTTT
TRBJ2-1,TRBD1,.,TRBV7-2,CASSRQGGHNEQFF,TGTGCCAGCAGCCGACAGGGGGGCCACAATGAGCAGTTCTTC
TRBJ2-7,TRBD1,few,TRBV28,CASSLPTRDRGRTYEQYF,TGTGCCAGCAGTTTACCTACGCGGGACAGGGGCCGTACCTACGAGCAGTACTTC
TRBJ1-2,.,many,TRBV7-2,CASSLAKGNYGYTF,TGTGCCAGCAGCTTGGCTAAGGGGAACTATGGCTACACCTTC
TRBJ1-1,.,few,TRBV20-1,CSARDQGGWTEAFF,TGCAGTGCTAGAGATCAAGGTGGATGGACTGAAGCTTTCTTT
TRBJ2-6,.,many,TRBV7-9,CASSPGFGAGANVLTF,TGTGCCAGCAGCCCTGGGTTCGGGGCCGGGGCCAACGTCCTGACTTTC
TRBJ1-5,TRBD1,many,TRBV9,CASSPGDRGEGQPQHF,TGTGCCAGCAGCCCCGGGGACAGGGGAGAGGGTCAGCCCCAGCATTTT
TRBJ2-5,.,.,TRBV7-9,CATGQETQYF,TGTGCCACCGGGCAAGAGACCCAGTACTTC
TRBJ2-5,TRBD1,.,TRBV7-9,CASTISGQVLRETQYF,TGTGCCAGCACCATTTCGGGACAGGTCCTTAGAGAGACCCAGTACTTC
TRBJ2-7,TRBD2,.,TRBV2,CASSEASGTTLREQYF,TGTGCCAGCAGTGAAGCGAGCGGGACGACATTACGCGAGCAGTACTTC
TRBJ1-5,TRBD1,many,TRBV19,CASSAQQGRQPQHF,TGTGCCAGTAGTGCCCAACAGGGGAGACAGCCCCAGCATTTT
TRBJ2-7,.,.,TRBV27,CASSAGTWGAYEQYF,TGTGCCAGCAGTGCGGGGACGTGGGGCGCCTACGAGCAGTACTTC
TRBJ1-6,.,few,TRBV28,CASTRDQGKSSPLHF,TGTGCCAGCACGCGGGATCAGGGCAAATCTTCACCCCTCCACTTT
TRBJ2-3,TRBD2,.,TRBV7-3,CASMLAGGGTDTQYF,TGTGCCAGCATGCTAGCGGGAGGAGGCACAGATACGCAGTATTTT
TRBJ2-7,.,many,TRBV7-2,CASSLGFAGKFYEQYF,TGTGCCAGCAGCTTAGGGTTCGCGGGAAAGTTCTACGAGCAGTACTTC
TRBJ2-7,.,many,TRBV7-2,CASSLDIGYEQYF,TGTGCCAGCAGCTTAGACATCGGCTACGAGCAGTACTTC
TRBJ1-2,.,many,TRBV19,CASSRTSVGGYTF,TGTGCCAGTAGTAGGACGTCCGTCGGCGGCTACACCTTC
TRBJ2-6,.,many,TRBV29-1,CSVPGAGANVLTF,TGCAGCGTCCCAGGGGCTGGGGCCAACGTCCTGACTTTC
TRBJ1-2,.,few,TRBV3-1,CGPGSYGYTF,TGTGGGCCAGGTTCCTATGGCTACACCTTC
TRBJ2-3,.,.,TRBV7-2,CASSEPELHAQYF,TGTGCCAGCAGCGAACCGGAGTTACATGCGCAGTATTTT
TRBJ2-1,TRBD2,few,TRBV6-1,CASSGTSGRAYEQFF,TGTGCCAGCAGTGGGACTAGCGGGAGGGCCTATGAGCAGTTCTTC
TRBJ2-1,.,.,TRBV9,CASSTSEGANEQFF,TGTGCCAGCAGTACCTCGGAAGGAGCCAATGAGCAGTTCTTC
TRBJ1-3,.,many,TRBV19,CASSIQGTNTIYF,TGTGCCAGTAGTATTCAGGGGACGAACACCATATATTTT
TRBJ2-5,TRBD1,.,TRBV20-1,CSARTGTGFAETQYF,TGCAGTGCTAGGACCGGGACAGGGTTCGCAGAGACCCAGTACTTC
TRBJ2-1,.,.,TRBV9,CASSVGPEFEQFF,TGTGCCAGCAGCGTAGGGCCGGAATTTGAGCAGTTCTTC
TRBJ2-7,.,.,TRBV6-2/TRBV6-3,CASRGSGPYEQYF,TGTGCCAGCAGGGGTAGCGGACCCTACGAGCAGTACTTC
TRBJ1-1,.,many,TRBV2,CAKKLGGEAGTEAFF,TGTGCCAAAAAATTGGGGGGCGAGGCGGGCACTGAAGCTTTCTTT
TRBJ1-2,TRBD1,.,TRBV10-2,CASSGSQGAGGYTF,TGCGCCAGCAGTGGAAGCCAGGGGGCGGGGGGCTACACCTTC
TRBJ2-1,.,many,TRBV24-1,CATSIDRNNEQFF,TGTGCCACCAGCATCGACAGGAACAATGAGCAGTTCTTC
TRBJ2-2,.,many,TRBV10-3,CAISESLQGSGELFF,TGTGCCATCAGTGAGTCGTTACAGGGTTCCGGGGAGCTGTTTTTT
TRBJ1-2,TRBD1,.,TRBV19,CASSPSDRVRGYTF,TGTGCCAGTAGTCCCTCGGACAGGGTTCGGGGCTACACCTTC
TRBJ2-7,TRBD1,many,TRBV2,CASSDRGRGYEQYF,TGTGCCAGCAGCGACAGGGGGCGAGGGTACGAGCAGTACTTC
TRBJ2-1,TRBD2,.,TRBV7-9,CASSLRGAGLAGCEQFF,TGTGCCAGCAGCTTAAGGGGCGCAGGACTAGCGGGTTGTGAGCAGTTCTTC
TRBJ1-1,TRBD1,many,TRBV28,CASSLGTGVTEAFF,TGTGCCAGCAGTTTAGGGACAGGGGTCACTGAAGCTTTCTTT
TRBJ2-7,TRBD2,many,TRBV11-2,CASSFSLRGGRAEEQYF,TGTGCCAGCAGCTTTTCACTTCGAGGCGGGAGAGCAGAAGAGCAGTACTTC
TRBJ1-5,.,.,TRBV5-6,CASSSGGGSNQPQHF,TGTGCCAGCAGCTCGGGGGGCGGAAGCAATCAGCCCCAGCATTTT
TRBJ1-1,.,.,TRBV9,CASSVGGVNTEAFF,TGTGCCAGCAGCGTGGGTGGAGTGAACACTGAAGCTTTCTTT
TRBJ2-5,.,few,TRBV6-5,CASSYPSRPDQETQYF,TGTGCCAGCAGTTATCCAAGTCGGCCAGACCAAGAGACCCAGTACTTC
TRBJ2-7,TRBD1,many,TRBV25-1,CASSELGQGSSSYEQYF,TGTGCCAGCAGTGAATTGGGACAGGGATCGAGCTCCTACGAGCAGTACTTC
TRBJ1-3,.,.,TRBV5-1,CASSLMSGRTGNTIYF,TGCGCCAGCAGCTTGATGAGCGGCCGAACTGGAAACACCATATATTTT
TRBJ2-4,.,.,TRBV20-1,CSARASSENKNIQYF,TGCAGTGCTAGAGCTTCTAGCGAAAACAAAAACATTCAGTACTTC
TRBJ1-2,.,many,TRBV18,CASSTDSFGYTF,TGTGCCAGCTCAACGGACAGCTTTGGCTACACCTTC
TRBJ2-7,TRBD2,many,TRBV10-2,CASRPFSGRSSYEQYF,TGCGCCAGCAGACCTTTTAGCGGGAGGTCCTCCTACGAGCAGTACTTC
TRBJ2-2,.,many,TRBV12-3/TRBV12-4,CASRRNQALELFF,TGTGCCAGCAGACGAAACCAAGCTTTGGAGCTGTTTTTT
TRBJ2-7,.,many,TRBV28,CASSSGNYEQYF,TGTGCCAGCAGTTCAGGGAACTACGAGCAGTACTTC